A single sample is the source of the 16 T cell receptor beta chains below, sequenced in a study of vaccination and CD4 T cells after COVID-19. These receptors have no known antigen. Sample treatment: 10-day PBMC culture with coronavirus spike peptide pools or control peptides (ViraFEST assay). Sequencing of cultured CD4+ T cell DNA used the Oncomine TCR Beta short-read assay. MiXCR, applied by TCRdb to the PCR reads, yields one record per CDR3 protein. The sample includes about 14,000 distinct CDR3 sequences, around 59% of them seen just once. The sequenced sample consisted of CD4+ T cells from blood, cultured in vitro. The receptors were gathered from a human donor who had recovered from COVID-19.

This clonotype was picked up one time. The V gene is TRBV20-1, the J gene TRBJ1-1; tentatively, D is TRBD1 (6 bases). The CDR3 sequence is 14 residues long. Germline CDR1 is DFQATT and CDR2 is SNEGSKA (reference sequence). The V gene lost 3 bases and the J gene lost 0 bases, with 11 bases spanning the gap. This CDR3 is CSASLGHMNTEAFF. In nucleotides, the CDR3 is TGCAGTGCTAGTCTGGGACACATGAACACTGAAGCTTTCTTT.

V is TRBV15 and J is TRBJ2-5; 9 bases agree with TRBD2. CDR3 length: 14 amino acids. J lost 4 bases, V lost 5 bases, and 5 bases had no gene match. Germline V gene lookup returns CDR1 LNHNV and CDR2 YYDKDF (reference sequence). CDR3 sequence (DNA): TGTGCCACCAGCGGATCTAGCGGGGCAGAGACCCAGTACTTC. It encodes CATSGSSGAETQYF.

This clonotype has just one count. The chain joins TRBV12-3 or TRBV12-4 to TRBJ2-3; possible D gene TRBD1, 6 bases. The CDR3 runs to 15 residues. The V end was cut by 5 bases, the J end by 0 bases, with 12 bases between. CDR3 amino acids: CASSLRGLSTDTQYF. The CDR3 nucleotides are TGTGCCAGCAGTCTCAGGGGCCTTAGCACAGATACGCAGTATTTT.

The genes are TRBV7-9 and TRBJ2-7; TRBD2 might be the D (7 bases). Germline CDR1 reads SEHNR; CDR2 reads FQNEAQ (reference sequence). Between the trimmed V and J ends, which lost 5 bases and 7 bases, there was a span of 15 bases. The CDR3 is 13 amino acids. In DNA form, the CDR3 reads TGTGCCAGCAGCCCCGGGGGAGGGGGTGAGCAGTACTTC. Translation gives CASSPGGGGEQYF. Combining the CDR3 with reference TRBV7-9 and TRBJ2-7 gives the whole variable domain DTGVSQNPRHKITKRGQNVTFRCDPISEHNRLYWYRQTLGQGPEFLTYFQNEAQLEKSRLLSDRFSAERPKGSFSTLEIQRTEQGDSAMYLCASSPGGGGEQYFGPGTRLTVT.

The V gene is TRBV19, the J gene TRBJ2-5, with D perhaps being TRBD1 or TRBD2 (6 bases each). This CDR3 has 13 amino acids. Trimming stripped 3 bases from V and 3 bases from J, with 8 bases between. Germline loops: CDR1 LNHDA, CDR2 SQIVND (reference sequence). The CDR3 coding sequence is TGTGCCAGTAGTATCGGGGGCGAAGAGACCCAGTACTTC. Its translation: CASSIGGEETQYF. The full variable domain, rest sourced from reference TRBV19 and TRBJ2-5, is DGGITQSPKYLFRKEGQNVTLSCEQNLNHDAMYWYRQDPGQGLRLIYYSQIVNDFQKGDIAEGYSVSREKKESFPLTVTSAQKNPTAFYLCASSIGGEETQYFGPGTRLLVL.

V gene TRBV5-4 combines with J gene TRBJ2-5, with D maybe TRBD2 (5 bases). Trimming pared 2 bases from V and 5 bases from J, leaving 10 bases between. Germline CDR1 is SGHNT and CDR2 is YYREEE (reference sequence). The CDR3 runs to 13 residues. CDR3 loop: CASSFATGETQYF. For the CDR3, the DNA is TGTGCCAGCAGCTTTGCTACGGGGGAGACCCAGTACTTC.

This chain links TRBV19 with TRBJ1-5; no clear D gene. CDR3 length equals 14 residues. CDR1 LNHDA and CDR2 SQIVND come from the germline V gene (reference sequence). The V gene lost 6 bases and the J gene lost 0 bases, with 9 bases spanning the gap. The CDR3 DNA reads TGTGCCAGTAGCCCGCGCAATAGCAATCAGCCCCAGCATTTT. Translated, it gives CASSPRNSNQPQHF.

V is TRBV2 and J is TRBJ2-5; D is ambiguous. CDR1 is SNHLY and CDR2 is FYNNEI in the germline V gene. CDR3 length equals 13 residues. V was clipped by 2 bases and J by 3 bases, with 7 bases between them. The CDR3 bases are TGTGCCAGCAGTGAACAGGTAGAAGAGACCCAGTACTTC. Its translation: CASSEQVEETQYF.

This chain uses TRBV20-1 with TRBJ1-1; tentatively, D is TRBD1 (5 bases). Germline CDR1 is DFQATT and CDR2 is SNEGSKA (reference sequence). The CDR3 totals 17 residues. V was cut by 0 bases and J by 5 bases, with 22 bases left in between. CDR3 DNA: TGCAGTGCTAGAGATATTTTGGAGGCGTGGACATGGACTGAAGCTTTCTTT. As protein: CSARDILEAWTWTEAFF.

The CDR3 sequence: CASSKQGQSSSTDTQYF. In nucleotides, the CDR3 is TGTGCCAGCAGCAAGCAAGGACAGTCTTCTAGCACAGATACGCAGTATTTT. The chain is built from TRBV21-1 and TRBJ2-3; the table calls TRBD1, which could not be checked here. TRBV21-1 counts as a pseudogene. The CDR3 loop spans 17 amino acids.

V gene TRBV20-1 combines with J gene TRBJ2-4; D remains ambiguous. CDR1 DFQATT and CDR2 SNEGSKA come from the germline V gene (reference sequence). CDR3 length: 18 amino acids. V was shortened by 1 base and J by 2 bases, with 21 bases between the two germline ends. The CDR3 here is CSARGSRILTESKNIQYF. The CDR3 coding sequence is TGCAGTGCTAGAGGCTCGAGGATCCTTACGGAATCCAAAAACATTCAGTACTTC.

This clonotype came up a few times. This sequence joins TRBV7-2 and TRBJ1-2; D is undetermined. From germline, CDR1 is SGHTA and CDR2 FQGNSA. Trimming left V 1 base short and J 8 bases short, with 8 bases between. There are 12 residues in the CDR3. CDR3 nucleotide sequence: TGTGCCAGCAGCTTAGAAGGGCCCGGCTACACCTTC. Residues: CASSLEGPGYTF.

The rearrangement joins TRBV28 to TRBJ1-5, with TRBD1 matching over 8 bases. This CDR3 is 17 amino acids long. With V trimmed by 3 bases and J by 1 base, 8 bases remained unmatched. Looked up from germline, CDR1 is MDHEN and CDR2 is SYDVKM. CDR3 protein: CASSFVWAGGSNQPQHF. The CDR3 nucleotides read TGTGCCAGCAGTTTTGTTTGGGCAGGGGGCAGCAATCAGCCCCAGCATTTT. The whole variable domain, filled in from reference TRBV28 and TRBJ1-5, reads DVKVTQSSRYLVKRTGEKVFLECVQDMDHENMFWYRQDPGLGLRLIYFSYDVKMKEKGDIPEGYSVSREKKERFSLILESASTNQTSMYLCASSFVWAGGSNQPQHFGDGTRLSIL.

Sample share makes this clonotype large. The V gene is TRBV20-1, the J gene TRBJ2-3, with D perhaps TRBD1 or TRBD2 (5 bases each). There are 13 residues in the CDR3. V gave up 4 bases and J gave up 0 bases, with 8 bases separating them. The germline V gene has CDR1 DFQATT and CDR2 SNEGSKA (reference sequence). In DNA, the CDR3 is TGCAGTGCTACTGGGACGAGCACAGATACGCAGTATTTT. It yields the protein CSATGTSTDTQYF.

The gene calls are TRBV7-2 and TRBJ2-4, with 7 bases fitting TRBD2. The CDR3 length is 15 residues. Germline-derived CDR1 and CDR2 are SGHTA and FQGNSA. The V gene end was trimmed by 3 bases and the J gene end by 0 bases; junction bases not matched to a gene: 2. CDR3 residues: CASSLERGAKNIQYF. In DNA, the CDR3 is TGTGCCAGCAGCTTGGAGCGGGGAGCCAAAAACATTCAGTACTTC. Drawing the rest from reference TRBV7-2 and TRBJ2-4, the complete variable domain is GAGVSQSPSNKVTEKGKDVELRCDPISGHTALYWYRQSLGQGLEFLIYFQGNSAPDKSGLPSDRFSAERTGGSVSTLTIQRTQQEDSAVYLCASSLERGAKNIQYFGAGTRLSVL.

This rearrangement joins TRBV27 to TRBJ1-2, with D possibly TRBD1 on 6 matching bases. The V gene lost 0 bases and the J gene lost 1 base, with 21 bases spanning the gap. In germline, CDR1 is MNHEY, CDR2 SMNVEV (reference sequence). This CDR3 has 19 residues. The CDR3 nucleotides are TGTGCCAGCAGTTTATCGGGTAGGGGGGGCGTGCTGTTTAACTATGGCTACACCTTC. As protein: CASSLSGRGGVLFNYGYTF.